This TCR beta chain is from a study of blood T cell repertoires in COVID-19. About the study: Nucleic acid was either cDNA or gDNA, and it came from T cells, B-cell-depleted T cells, or PBMCs.

In the original processing: Estimates of nucleated cell counts were drawn from the amplification of reference gene primers. The data were produced by immunoSEQ multiplex PCR, yet TCRdb's version contains in-frame clones alone and is incomplete. That table supplies the V and J calls and clone size; D and trimming were determined from the DNA. The data contain about 76,000 clones, 85% of them singletons. The CDR3 length is 15 residues. With 5 bases clipped from V and 8 bases from J, the junction kept 5 bases outside the gene matches. Germline CDR1 is SGHVS and CDR2 is FNYEAQ. V gene TRBV7-6 combines with J gene TRBJ2-3, with 15 positions matching TRBD2. Specimen: peripheral blood. The origin of this receptor is a man between 60 and 75 years old with COVID-19, enrolled during active disease. Written as DNA, the CDR3 is TGTGCCAGCAGCCCACGGACTAGCGGGGGGGGTACGCAGTATTTT. Protein product: CASSPRTSGGGTQYF.